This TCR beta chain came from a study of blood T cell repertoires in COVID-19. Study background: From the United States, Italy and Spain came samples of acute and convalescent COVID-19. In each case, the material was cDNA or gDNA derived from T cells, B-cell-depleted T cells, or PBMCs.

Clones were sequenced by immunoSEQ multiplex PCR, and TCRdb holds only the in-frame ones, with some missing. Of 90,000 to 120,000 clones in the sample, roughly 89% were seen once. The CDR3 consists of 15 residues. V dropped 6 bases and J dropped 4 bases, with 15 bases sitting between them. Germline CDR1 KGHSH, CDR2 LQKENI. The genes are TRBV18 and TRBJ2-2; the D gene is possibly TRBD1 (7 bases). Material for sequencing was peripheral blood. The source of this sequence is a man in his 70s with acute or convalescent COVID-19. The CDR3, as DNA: TGTGCCAGCTCGTCCGCTCAGGGGGGCACCGGGGAGCTGTTTTTT. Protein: CASSSAQGGTGELFF.